The 3 T cell receptor beta chains in this list originate from one sample, sequenced in a study of cytomegalovirus exposure and HLA in healthy donors. PCR used 60 Vbeta primers and 13 Jbeta primers. The protocol was immunoSEQ multiplex PCR, while the TCRdb copy is restricted to in-frame clones and leaves out a portion. Here the sample spans approximately 220,000 clones, more than 75% being singletons. The source material was PBMCs. The receptors shown here come from a man in his forties in good health and CMV-seropositive.

The chain employs TRBV5-1 and TRBJ2-1; TRBD2 aligns across 15 bases. The V gene end was trimmed by 0 bases and the J gene end by 8 bases; junction bases not matched to a gene: 9. This CDR3 region has 18 residues. Looked up from germline, CDR1 is SGHRS and CDR2 is YFSETQ. The CDR3 DNA sequence: TGCGCCAGCAGCTTGGCCGGGGGGACTAGCGGGAGGAAAGATGAGCAGTTCTTC. Its translation: CASSLAGGTSGRKDEQFF. Filled out from reference TRBV5-1 and TRBJ2-1, the complete variable domain reads KAGVTQTPRYLIKTRGQQVTLSCSPISGHRSVSWYQQTPGQGLQFLFEYFSETQRNKGNFPGRFSGRQFSNSRSEMNVSTLELGDSALYLCASSLAGGTSGRKDEQFFGPGTRLTVL.

This chain links TRBV29-1 with TRBJ2-3, with 10 bases aligning to TRBD2. V was pared by 4 bases and J by 2 bases, with 6 bases of the junction left unmatched. This CDR3 comprises 15 residues. Germline V gene data show CDR1 as SQVTM and CDR2 as ANQGSEA. CDR3 sequence (DNA): TGCAGCGTTGCTGGACTAGCGGTTATCACAGATACGCAGTATTTT. Its translation is CSVAGLAVITDTQYF.

This chain connects TRBV7-9 to TRBJ1-3; no firm D call. The CDR3 sequence is 14 residues long. Per the germline V gene, CDR1 is SEHNR and CDR2 is FQNEAQ (reference sequence). Deletions cut 2 bases from V and 4 bases from J, with 9 bases between. CDR3 residues: CASSLRGFGNTIYF. The CDR3, as DNA: TGTGCCAGCAGCTTAAGAGGGTTCGGAAACACCATATATTTT. The variable domain in full, completed from reference TRBV7-9 and TRBJ1-3, reads DTGVSQNPRHKITKRGQNVTFRCDPISEHNRLYWYRQTLGQGPEFLTYFQNEAQLEKSRLLSDRFSAERPKGSFSTLEIQRTEQGDSAMYLCASSLRGFGNTIYFGEGSWLTVV.